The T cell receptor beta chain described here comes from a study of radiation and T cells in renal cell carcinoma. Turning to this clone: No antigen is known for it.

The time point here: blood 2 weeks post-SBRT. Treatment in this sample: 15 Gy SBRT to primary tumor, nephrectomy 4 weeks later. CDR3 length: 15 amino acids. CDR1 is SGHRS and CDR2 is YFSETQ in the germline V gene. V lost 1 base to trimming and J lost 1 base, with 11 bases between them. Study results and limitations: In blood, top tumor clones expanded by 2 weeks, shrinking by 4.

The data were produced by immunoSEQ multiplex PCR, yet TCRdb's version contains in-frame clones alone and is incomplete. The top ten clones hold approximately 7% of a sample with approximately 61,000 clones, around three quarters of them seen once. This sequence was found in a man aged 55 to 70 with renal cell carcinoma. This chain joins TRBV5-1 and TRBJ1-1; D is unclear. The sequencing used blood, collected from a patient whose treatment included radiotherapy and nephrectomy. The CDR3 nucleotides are TGCGCCAGCAGCTTGACCGTCACCAAGAACACTGAAGCTTTCTTT. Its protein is CASSLTVTKNTEAFF.